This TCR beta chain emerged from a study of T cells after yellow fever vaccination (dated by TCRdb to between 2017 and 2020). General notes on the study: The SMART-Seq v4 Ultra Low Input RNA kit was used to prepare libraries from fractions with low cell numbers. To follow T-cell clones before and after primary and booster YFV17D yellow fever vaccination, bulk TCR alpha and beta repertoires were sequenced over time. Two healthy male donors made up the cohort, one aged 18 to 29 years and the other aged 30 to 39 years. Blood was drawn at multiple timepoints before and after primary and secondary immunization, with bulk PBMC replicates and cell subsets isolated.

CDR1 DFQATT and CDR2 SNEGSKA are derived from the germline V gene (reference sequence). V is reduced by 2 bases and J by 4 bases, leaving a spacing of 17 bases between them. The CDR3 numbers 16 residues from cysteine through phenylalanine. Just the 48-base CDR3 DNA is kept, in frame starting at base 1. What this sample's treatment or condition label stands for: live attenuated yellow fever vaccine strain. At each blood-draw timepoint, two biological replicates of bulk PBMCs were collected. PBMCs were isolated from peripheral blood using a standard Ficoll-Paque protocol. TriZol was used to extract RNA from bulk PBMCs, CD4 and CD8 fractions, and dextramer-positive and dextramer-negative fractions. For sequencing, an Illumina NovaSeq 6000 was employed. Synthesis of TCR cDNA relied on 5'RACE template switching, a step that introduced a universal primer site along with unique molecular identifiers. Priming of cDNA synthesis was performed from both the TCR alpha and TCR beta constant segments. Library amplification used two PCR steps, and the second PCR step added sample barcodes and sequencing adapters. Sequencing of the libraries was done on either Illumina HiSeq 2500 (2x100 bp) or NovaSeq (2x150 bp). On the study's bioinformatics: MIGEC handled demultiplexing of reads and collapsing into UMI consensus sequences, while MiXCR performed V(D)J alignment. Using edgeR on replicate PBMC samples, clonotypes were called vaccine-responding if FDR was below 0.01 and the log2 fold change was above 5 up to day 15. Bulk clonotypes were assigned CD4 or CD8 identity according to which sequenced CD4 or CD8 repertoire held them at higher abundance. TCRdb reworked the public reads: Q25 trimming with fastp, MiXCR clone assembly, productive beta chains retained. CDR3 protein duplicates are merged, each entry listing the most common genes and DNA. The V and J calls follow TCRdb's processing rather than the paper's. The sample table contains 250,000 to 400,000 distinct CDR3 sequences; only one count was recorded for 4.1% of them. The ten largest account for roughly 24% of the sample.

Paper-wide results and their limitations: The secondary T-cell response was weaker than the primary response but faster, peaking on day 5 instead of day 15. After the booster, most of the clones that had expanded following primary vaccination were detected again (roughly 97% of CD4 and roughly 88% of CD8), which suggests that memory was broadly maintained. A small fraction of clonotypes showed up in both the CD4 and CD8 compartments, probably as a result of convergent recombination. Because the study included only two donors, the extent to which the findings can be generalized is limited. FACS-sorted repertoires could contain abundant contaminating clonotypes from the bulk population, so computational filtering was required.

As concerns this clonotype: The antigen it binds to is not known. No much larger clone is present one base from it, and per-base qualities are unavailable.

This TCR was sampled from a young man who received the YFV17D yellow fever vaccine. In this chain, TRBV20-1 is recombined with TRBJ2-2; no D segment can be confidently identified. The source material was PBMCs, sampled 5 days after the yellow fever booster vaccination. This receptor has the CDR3 CSARPRTRSGTGELFF. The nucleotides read TGCAGTGCTAGACCAAGGACGCGATCCGGCACCGGGGAGCTGTTTTTT.